Described below is a single TCR beta chain sequence and its context. What it binds is not known. It was with 60 Vbeta and 13 Jbeta primers that the PCR ran. Clones were sequenced by immunoSEQ multiplex PCR, and TCRdb holds only the in-frame ones, with some missing. The sample lists approximately 100,000 clones; approximately 85% were seen once. The sample originates from a study of cytomegalovirus exposure and HLA in healthy donors. Study results and caveats: The study put 150 to 200 TCR beta chains on its list as cytomegalovirus-associated. Previous analysis showed most TCR beta V segments were productive about 87% or about 30% of the time. TCR beta sequences reportedly predicted the HLA-A and HLA-B alleles of most subjects accurately.

Trimming removed 6 bases at V and 4 bases at J, with 9 bases between. The germline V gene has CDR1 SQVTM and CDR2 ANQGSEA. This CDR3 has 11 residues. The sequencing sample was made of PBMCs. The V gene is TRBV29-1, the J gene TRBJ2-5; D gene uncertain. The clonotype comes from a man aged 25 to 45 in good health and CMV-seronegative. The CDR3 DNA sequence: TGCAGCGTACTTTACGGAGAGACCCAGTACTTC. Its protein product is CSVLYGETQYF.